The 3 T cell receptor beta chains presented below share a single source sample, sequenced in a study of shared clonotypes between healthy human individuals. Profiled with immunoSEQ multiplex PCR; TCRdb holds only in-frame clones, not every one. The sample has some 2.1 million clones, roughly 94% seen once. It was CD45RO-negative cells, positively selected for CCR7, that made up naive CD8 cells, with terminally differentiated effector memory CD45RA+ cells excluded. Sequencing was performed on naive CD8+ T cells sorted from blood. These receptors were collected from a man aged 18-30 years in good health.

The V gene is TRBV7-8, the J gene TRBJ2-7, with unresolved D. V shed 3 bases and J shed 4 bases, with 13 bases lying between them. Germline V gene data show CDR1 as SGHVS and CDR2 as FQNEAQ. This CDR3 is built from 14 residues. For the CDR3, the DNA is TGTGCCAGCAGCTTCATGCAGGCTGGATACGAGCAGTACTTC. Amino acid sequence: CASSFMQAGYEQYF.

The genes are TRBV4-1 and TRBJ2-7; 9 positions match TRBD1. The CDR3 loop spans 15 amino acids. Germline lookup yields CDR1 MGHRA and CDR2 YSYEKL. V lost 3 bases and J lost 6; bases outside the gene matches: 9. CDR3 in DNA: TGCGCCAGCAGCCACCGCCCGGGACAGGGAAGCGAGCAGTACTTC. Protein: CASSHRPGQGSEQYF.

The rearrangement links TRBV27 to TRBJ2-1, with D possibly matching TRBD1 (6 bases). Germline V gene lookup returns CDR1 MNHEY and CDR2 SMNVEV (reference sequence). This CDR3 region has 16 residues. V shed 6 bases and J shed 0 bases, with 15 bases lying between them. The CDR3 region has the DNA TGTGCCAGCAGGGCGAACAGGGTGAGCTCCTACAATGAGCAGTTCTTC. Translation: CASRANRVSSYNEQFF.